This note documents a single T cell receptor beta chain sequence. The antigen is unknown. The TCR beta library used iRepertoire HTBI primers with Arm-PCR amplification of CDR3. From the multiplex PCR reads, TCRdb called clonotypes with MiXCR, one entry per CDR3 protein. The sample lists roughly 450,000 distinct CDR3 sequences; around a quarter were seen once. The CDR3 is 16 amino acids. Germline-derived CDR1 and CDR2 are SGHRS and YFSETQ. The V and J ends lost 4 bases and 4 bases, in that order; junction bases with no gene match: 10. This sample was taken from a study of regulatory T cells in long-lasting Graves disease. As to time point: persistent/refractory GD, antithyroid drugs over 5 years with positive TRAb. PBMC-extracted RNA yielded the TCR library. Diagnosing Graves' disease relied on the American Thyroid Association guidelines. Study outcomes and limitations: Clonotypes that were public and shared totalled 2,741 in persistent patients versus about 1,000 in new patients. Persistent disease showed a preference for TRBV28, TRBJ1-2 and TRBJ2-5. TCR diversity was lower in persistent Graves' patients than in newly diagnosed ones.

This TCR derives from a female donor with Graves disease. The rearrangement joins TRBV5-1 to TRBJ2-5; TRBD1 aligns across 10 bases. The specimen was peripheral blood mononuclear cells (PBMCs), collected when the disease was refractory, from a patient treated with antithyroid drugs. The CDR3: CASSQGQGTVGETQYF. The CDR3, as DNA: TGCGCCAGCAGCCAGGGACAGGGGACTGTGGGAGAGACCCAGTACTTC.